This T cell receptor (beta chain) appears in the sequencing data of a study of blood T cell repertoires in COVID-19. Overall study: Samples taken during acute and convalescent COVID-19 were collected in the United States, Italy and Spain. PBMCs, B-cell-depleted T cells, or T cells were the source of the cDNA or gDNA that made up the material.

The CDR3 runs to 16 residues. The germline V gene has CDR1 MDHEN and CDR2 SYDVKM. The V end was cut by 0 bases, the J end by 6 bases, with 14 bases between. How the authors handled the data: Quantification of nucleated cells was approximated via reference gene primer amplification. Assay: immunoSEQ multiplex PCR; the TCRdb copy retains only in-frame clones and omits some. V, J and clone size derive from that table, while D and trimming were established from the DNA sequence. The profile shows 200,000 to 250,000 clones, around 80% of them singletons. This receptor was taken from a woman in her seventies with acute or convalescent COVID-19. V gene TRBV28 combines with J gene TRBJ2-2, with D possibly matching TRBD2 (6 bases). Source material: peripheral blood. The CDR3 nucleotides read TGTGCCAGCAGTTTATGGACGGGAGCGAATGCCGGGGAGCTGTTTTTT. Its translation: CASSLWTGANAGELFF.